This T cell receptor beta chain was sequenced during a study of OX40 agonist ivuxolimab in advanced cancers. The CDR3 is 16 amino acids. Germline CDR1 and CDR2: SGHRS and YFSETQ. V lost 2 bases and J 2 bases, leaving 16 bases between the germline ends. The assay was immunoSEQ multiplex PCR, and TCRdb's table has in-frame clones only and misses some. The table has roughly 76,000 clones, 65% to 90% seen once. The sequences come from CD4+ or CD8+ T cells sorted from blood, collected in a trial of the OX40 agonist ivuxolimab. The clonotype was recovered from an adult with an advanced solid tumor such as melanoma, head and neck, liver or kidney cancer. The chain carries TRBV5-1 and TRBJ2-5; D is possibly TRBD1 or TRBD2 (6 bases each). The CDR3 nucleotides are TGCGCCAGCAGCTTCCGTATGGGGGGCCCTCAAGAGACCCAGTACTTC. It codes for CASSFRMGGPQETQYF.